Presented here are 6 T cell receptor beta chains from one specimen sequenced in a study of monozygotic twins with inflammatory bowel disease. TCRdb re-analyzed the 5' RACE reads; it lists each CDR3 protein once, without DNA. Listed are about 210,000 distinct CDR3 sequences; less than 2% falls within the top ten. Sequenced input: blood. These receptors came from a human donor with ulcerative colitis or Crohn's disease, or a healthy co-twin of an affected twin (not recorded which).

This rearrangement joins TRBV3-1 to TRBJ2-1; TCRdb names TRBD2, which stays unverified in the absence of DNA. This CDR3 spans 18 amino acids. CDR1 is LGHDT and CDR2 is YNNKEL in the germline V gene (reference sequence). This CDR3 reads CASSQDILAGGLSVEQFF.

The genes are TRBV19 and TRBJ1-1; the D call from TCRdb, TRBD1, cannot be confirmed without DNA. The CDR3 sequence is 15 residues long. Germline loops: CDR1 LNHDA, CDR2 SQIVND (reference sequence). The CDR3 protein is CASNGVGASIPEAFF.

This chain's CDR3 is CASSPGRSYNEQFF. The V gene is TRBV7-6, the J gene TRBJ2-1. In germline, CDR1 is SGHVS, CDR2 FNYEAQ. The CDR3 spans 14 residues.

The V gene is TRBV27, the J gene TRBJ2-7; TCRdb indicates TRBD1, and absent DNA this call remains unverified. Germline CDR1 reads MNHEY; CDR2 reads SMNVEV (reference sequence). The length of the CDR3 is 17 residues. The CDR3: CASSREGAGTGAYEQYF.

This rearrangement joins TRBV12-3 or TRBV12-4 to TRBJ2-7; TCRdb gives TRBD1 as the D gene, but with no DNA this cannot be confirmed. The CDR3 runs to 14 residues. The CDR3 sequence is CASSSRDRIYEQYF.

The CDR3 loop reads CASRGTTNEQFF. The chain is built from TRBV5-1 and TRBJ2-1; TCRdb's D call of TRBD1 is untestable without DNA. The CDR3 covers 12 residues. Germline CDR1 and CDR2: SGHRS and YFSETQ.